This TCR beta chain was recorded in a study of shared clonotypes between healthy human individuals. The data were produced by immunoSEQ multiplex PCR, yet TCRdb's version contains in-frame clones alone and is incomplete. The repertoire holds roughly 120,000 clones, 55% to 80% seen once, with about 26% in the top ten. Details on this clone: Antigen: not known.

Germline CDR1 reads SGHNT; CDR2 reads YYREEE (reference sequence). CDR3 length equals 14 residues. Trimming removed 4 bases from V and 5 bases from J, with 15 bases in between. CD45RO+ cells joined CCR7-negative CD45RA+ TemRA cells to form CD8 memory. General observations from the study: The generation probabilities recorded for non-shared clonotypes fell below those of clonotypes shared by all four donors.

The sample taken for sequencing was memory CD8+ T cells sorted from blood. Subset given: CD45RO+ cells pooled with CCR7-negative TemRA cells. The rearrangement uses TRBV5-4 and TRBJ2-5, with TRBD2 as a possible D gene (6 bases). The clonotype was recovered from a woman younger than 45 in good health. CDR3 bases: TGTGCCAGCAGCCCACGACTAGACGGGGAGACCCAGTACTTC. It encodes CASSPRLDGETQYF.